The 20 T cell receptor beta chains presented below share a single source sample, sequenced in a study of blood T cells in healthy people across ages. Primed by a sample-barcoded 5' primer and a J-beta primer mix, a second PCR proceeded for about 6 to 11 cycles. A single record per CDR3 protein comes from TCRdb applying MiXCR to the 5' RACE reads. The sample carries hundreds of thousands of distinct CDR3 sequences, about three fifths recorded once. Input material: blood. Source of these receptors: a man aged 25 to 45 in good health.

This clonotype occurred a few times. This chain links TRBV7-8 with TRBJ2-5, with 9 bases identical to TRBD2. Trimming took 10 bases from V and 0 from J; bases not matched to a gene: 6. The CDR3 length is 14 residues. Germline loops: CDR1 SGHVS, CDR2 FQNEAQ. The CDR3 region is CATAGGTYQETQYF. CDR3 nucleotides: TGTGCCACCGCGGGGGGGACTTACCAAGAGACCCAGTACTTC.

The CDR3 region is CSARPGGSNTQYF. The CDR3 nucleotides are TGCAGTGCCCGACCCGGGGGTTCTAATACGCAGTATTTT. This chain connects TRBV20-1 to TRBJ2-3, with D possibly TRBD2 on 6 matching bases. V lost 6 bases, J lost 7 bases, and 17 bases lay in between. The CDR3 is 13 residues long. Germline V gene lookup returns CDR1 DFQATT and CDR2 SNEGSKA (reference sequence).

The chain joins TRBV6-1 to TRBJ1-1; the match to TRBD1 covers 8 bases. This CDR3 comprises 14 residues. The trim removed 6 bases at V and 1 base at J, leaving 4 bases unmatched. CDR1 and CDR2 from the germline V gene are MNHNS and SASEGT. Written as DNA, the CDR3 is TGTGCCAGCAGCACAGGGGGGACGAACACTGAAGCTTTCTTT. This sequence encodes CASSTGGTNTEAFF.

The chain combines TRBV25-1 with TRBJ1-4, with TRBD1 as a possible D gene (5 bases). Germline V gene lookup returns CDR1 MGHDK and CDR2 SYGVNS. This CDR3 contains 14 residues. The germline V and J ends were trimmed by 1 base and 5 bases, with 8 bases remaining between them. CDR3 loop: CASSESGVNEKLFF. The CDR3 bases are TGTGCCAGCAGTGAATCGGGGGTAAATGAAAAACTGTTTTTT. Complete variable domain (other parts from reference TRBV25-1 and TRBJ1-4): EADIYQTPRYLVIGTGKKITLECSQTMGHDKMYWYQQDPGMELHLIHYSYGVNSTEKGDLSSESTVSRIRTEHFPLTLESARPSHTSQYLCASSESGVNEKLFFGSGTQLSVL.

The rearrangement links TRBV29-1 to TRBJ1-1; D gene unclear. The CDR3 covers 15 residues. Germline values: CDR1 SQVTM, CDR2 ANQGSEA. V was trimmed by 2 bases and J by 6 bases, leaving 19 bases between them. CDR3 bases: TGCAGCGTTGAAATTCTAGGCGCCCGAGCTGCTGAAGCTTTCTTT. Translated, it gives CSVEILGARAAEAFF.

This clonotype appeared once. CDR3 in amino acids: CSARGPSIYEQYF. For the CDR3, the DNA is TGCAGTGCTAGAGGTCCTAGCATCTACGAGCAGTACTTC. The chain recombines TRBV20-1 with TRBJ2-7, with D tentatively TRBD2 (5 bases). With 1 base removed from V and 3 bases from J, the gap between germline ends came to 10 bases. This CDR3 has 13 amino acids. Germline V gene data show CDR1 as DFQATT and CDR2 as SNEGSKA (reference sequence).

In regard to this clonotype: A read error may produce the germline difference seen at one junction end. The V and J genes are TRBV3-1 and TRBJ2-7; tentatively, D is TRBD2 (5 bases). Germline assignment: CDR1 LGHDT and CDR2 YNNKEL (reference sequence). The CDR3 has 15 amino acids. In DNA form, the CDR3 reads TGTGCCAGCAGCCAACGGCAGACTATGAGCTACGAGCAGTACTTT. This translates into CASSQRQTMSYEQYF.

The genes are TRBV19 and TRBJ2-3, with 7 bases identical to TRBD1. V shed 7 bases, J shed 5 bases, and the junction held 6 bases outside the gene matches. This CDR3 contains 13 residues. The V gene's germline CDR1 is LNHDA and CDR2 SQIVND (reference sequence). The CDR3 nucleotides read TGTGCCAGTACTCCGGACAGGCTAGATACGCAGTATTTT. Its protein product is CASTPDRLDTQYF.

This clonotype has only a few counts. The rearrangement links TRBV5-8 to TRBJ1-2; 7 bases are a match to TRBD1. This CDR3 spans 15 amino acids. With V trimmed by 3 bases and J by 4 bases, 9 bases remained unmatched. Germline CDR1 SGHTS, CDR2 YDEGEE. The DNA for the CDR3 is TGTGCCAGCAGCTCCCCCTTACAGGGGATCTATGGCTACACCTTC. Its translation: CASSSPLQGIYGYTF.

V gene TRBV7-9 combines with J gene TRBJ2-1; TRBD2 is a possible D gene (5 bases). CDR1 SEHNR and CDR2 FQNEAQ come from the germline V gene (reference sequence). V lost 5 bases, J lost 0 bases, and 17 bases lay in between. The CDR3 is 17 residues long. The chain's CDR3 is CASSPILAWSSYNEQFF. CDR3 nucleotide sequence: TGTGCCAGCAGCCCGATTTTAGCGTGGAGCTCCTACAATGAGCAGTTCTTC.

V and J are TRBV28 and TRBJ2-7; D call uncertain. From germline, CDR1 is MDHEN and CDR2 SYDVKM. The V gene lost 3 bases and the J gene lost 7 bases, with 22 bases spanning the gap. This CDR3 is 16 amino acids long. In DNA, the CDR3 is TGTGCCAGCAGTTTTGGAAGACGGTCTGCTTACAATGAGCAGTACTTC. Amino acids: CASSFGRRSAYNEQYF.

The rearrangement joins TRBV5-1 to TRBJ1-5, with D tentatively TRBD1 (6 bases). Trimming took off 3 bases at V and 4 bases at J, with 14 bases between the two ends. This CDR3 contains 15 residues. Germline V gives CDR1 SGHRS, CDR2 YFSETQ. The DNA for the CDR3 is TGCGCCAGCAGCTCCAACCCGGGGGCAAATCAGCCCCAGCATTTT. It specifies CASSSNPGANQPQHF. The variable domain in full, completed from reference TRBV5-1 and TRBJ1-5, reads KAGVTQTPRYLIKTRGQQVTLSCSPISGHRSVSWYQQTPGQGLQFLFEYFSETQRNKGNFPGRFSGRQFSNSRSEMNVSTLELGDSALYLCASSSNPGANQPQHFGDGTRLSIL.

This clonotype was seen more than once but under ten times. The rearrangement joins TRBV20-1 to TRBJ2-3; 8 positions match TRBD2. Germline-derived CDR1 and CDR2 are DFQATT and SNEGSKA (reference sequence). This CDR3 has 13 amino acids. J lost 5 bases, V lost 5 bases, and 6 bases had no gene match. The DNA for the CDR3 is TGCAGTGCTTTTGGCGGGGGGATAGATACGCAGTATTTT. It specifies CSAFGGGIDTQYF.

This clonotype has only a few counts. V and J are TRBV4-2 and TRBJ2-1; a weak D match, TRBD2 (6 bases). Germline lookup yields CDR1 LGHNA and CDR2 YNFKEQ. Deletions cut 1 base from V and 7 bases from J, with 11 bases between. This CDR3 comprises 14 residues. The CDR3 nucleotides read TGTGCCAGCAGCCAAGGACTAGAACCAAATGAGCAGTTCTTC. It yields the protein CASSQGLEPNEQFF.

The chain links TRBV7-2 to TRBJ2-5; the match to TRBD2 covers 10 bases. The DNA matches TRBJ2-7 better at its end, which makes the J call doubtful. Germline loops: CDR1 SGHTA, CDR2 FQGNSA. This CDR3 spans 14 amino acids. CDR3 in amino acids: CASSASGRGYEQYF. The CDR3 bases are TGTGCCAGCAGCGCGAGCGGGAGGGGGTACGAGCAGTACTTC.

The CDR3 reads CASSRSHGGETQYF. The CDR3 DNA reads as TGTGCCAGCAGCCGCTCACATGGGGGGGAGACCCAGTACTTC. The V call is TRBV3-1, the J call TRBJ2-7, with TRBD2 as a possible D gene (6 bases). The DNA end is a closer match to TRBJ2-5, so the J assignment may be wrong. This CDR3 is 14 amino acids long. CDR1 LGHDT and CDR2 YNNKEL come from the germline V gene (reference sequence).

The chain links TRBV28 to TRBJ1-2; D is undetermined. The CDR3 runs to 11 residues. Trimming took 8 bases from V and 8 from J, leaving 12 bases between them. CDR1 is MDHEN and CDR2 is SYDVKM in the germline V gene. The CDR3 loop is CASGRWGGYTF. The CDR3 DNA is TGTGCCAGCGGACGCTGGGGAGGCTACACCTTC.

The sample holds a few counts of this clonotype. The rearrangement joins TRBV20-1 to TRBJ2-1, with D perhaps TRBD2 (6 bases). Per germline, CDR1 DFQATT and CDR2 SNEGSKA (reference sequence). With 5 bases removed from V and 14 bases from J, the gap between germline ends came to 16 bases. This CDR3 has 11 amino acids. In DNA form, the CDR3 reads TGCAGTGCTGGCCAGGGAGGTGCTAAGTTCTTC. This gives the protein CSAGQGGAKFF.

This clonotype appeared a few times. This sequence joins TRBV5-1 and TRBJ2-1; D assignment may be TRBD1 or TRBD2 (6 bases each). V gave up 4 bases and J gave up 2 bases, with 13 bases separating them. The CDR3 sequence is 15 residues long. The V gene's germline CDR1 is SGHRS and CDR2 YFSETQ. CDR3 protein: CASSVGGFTYNEQFF. CDR3 nucleotide sequence: TGCGCCAGCAGCGTGGGGGGCTTTACCTACAATGAGCAGTTCTTC.

The chain uses TRBV10-3 and TRBJ2-7; D unclear. The CDR3 runs 12 residues. Per the germline V gene, CDR1 is ENHRY and CDR2 is SYGVKD. Trimming removed 9 bases at V and 5 bases at J, with 14 bases between. As DNA, the CDR3 is TGTGCCATGGGGTCCAACGCGGACGAGCAGTACTTC. Translating gives CAMGSNADEQYF.